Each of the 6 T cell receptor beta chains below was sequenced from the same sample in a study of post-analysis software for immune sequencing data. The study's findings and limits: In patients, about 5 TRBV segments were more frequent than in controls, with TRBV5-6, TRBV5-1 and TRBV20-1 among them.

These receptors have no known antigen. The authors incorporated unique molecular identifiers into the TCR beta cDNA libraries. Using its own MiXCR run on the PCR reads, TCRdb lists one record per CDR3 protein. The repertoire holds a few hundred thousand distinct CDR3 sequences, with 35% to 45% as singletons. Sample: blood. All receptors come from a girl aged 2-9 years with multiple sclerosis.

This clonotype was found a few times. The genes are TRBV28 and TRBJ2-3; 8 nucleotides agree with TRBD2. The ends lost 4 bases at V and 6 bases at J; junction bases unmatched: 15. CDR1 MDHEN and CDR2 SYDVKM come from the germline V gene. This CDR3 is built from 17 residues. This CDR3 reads CASSSLRTSYGVDTQYF. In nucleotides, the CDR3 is TGTGCCAGCAGTTCCCTTCGGACTAGCTATGGTGTGGATACGCAGTATTTT. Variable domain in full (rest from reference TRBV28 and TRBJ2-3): DVKVTQSSRYLVKRTGEKVFLECVQDMDHENMFWYRQDPGLGLRLIYFSYDVKMKEKGDIPEGYSVSREKKERFSLILESASTNQTSMYLCASSSLRTSYGVDTQYFGPGTRLTVL.

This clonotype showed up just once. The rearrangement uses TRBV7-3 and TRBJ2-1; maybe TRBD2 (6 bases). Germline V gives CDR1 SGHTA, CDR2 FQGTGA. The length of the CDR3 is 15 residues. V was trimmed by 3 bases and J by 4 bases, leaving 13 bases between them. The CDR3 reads CASSLSSANYNEQFF. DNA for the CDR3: TGTGCCAGCAGCTTGTCTAGCGCTAATTACAATGAGCAGTTCTTC.

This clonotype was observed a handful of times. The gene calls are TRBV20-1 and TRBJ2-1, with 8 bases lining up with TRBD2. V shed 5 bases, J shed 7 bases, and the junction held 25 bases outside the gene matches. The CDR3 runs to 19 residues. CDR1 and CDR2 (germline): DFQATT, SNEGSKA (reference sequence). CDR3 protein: CSAAGAGGAGVSSANEQFF. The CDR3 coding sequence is TGCAGTGCTGCTGGCGCCGGTGGAGCGGGAGTAAGTAGTGCGAATGAGCAGTTCTTC.

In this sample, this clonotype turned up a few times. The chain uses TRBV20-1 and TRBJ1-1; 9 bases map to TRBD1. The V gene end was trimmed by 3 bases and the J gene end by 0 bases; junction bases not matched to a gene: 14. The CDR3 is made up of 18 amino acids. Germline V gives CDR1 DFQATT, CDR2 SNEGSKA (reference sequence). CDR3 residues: CSARGVGQGNVMNTEAFF. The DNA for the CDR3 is TGCAGTGCTAGGGGGGTTGGACAGGGGAACGTTATGAACACTGAAGCTTTCTTT.

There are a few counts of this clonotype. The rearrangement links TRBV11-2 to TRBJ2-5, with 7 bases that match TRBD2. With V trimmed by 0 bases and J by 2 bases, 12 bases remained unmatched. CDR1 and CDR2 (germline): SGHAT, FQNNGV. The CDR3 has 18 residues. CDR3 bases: TGTGCCAGCAGCTTAGATCGGTTTTGGGCTAGCGGACAAGAGACCCAGTACTTC. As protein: CASSLDRFWASGQETQYF.

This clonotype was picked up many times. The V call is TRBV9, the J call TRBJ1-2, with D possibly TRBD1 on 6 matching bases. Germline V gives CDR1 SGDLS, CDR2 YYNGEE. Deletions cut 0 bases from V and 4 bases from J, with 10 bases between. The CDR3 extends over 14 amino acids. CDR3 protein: CASSVDFRGYGYTF. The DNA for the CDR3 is TGTGCCAGCAGCGTAGACTTCAGGGGCTATGGCTACACCTTC.